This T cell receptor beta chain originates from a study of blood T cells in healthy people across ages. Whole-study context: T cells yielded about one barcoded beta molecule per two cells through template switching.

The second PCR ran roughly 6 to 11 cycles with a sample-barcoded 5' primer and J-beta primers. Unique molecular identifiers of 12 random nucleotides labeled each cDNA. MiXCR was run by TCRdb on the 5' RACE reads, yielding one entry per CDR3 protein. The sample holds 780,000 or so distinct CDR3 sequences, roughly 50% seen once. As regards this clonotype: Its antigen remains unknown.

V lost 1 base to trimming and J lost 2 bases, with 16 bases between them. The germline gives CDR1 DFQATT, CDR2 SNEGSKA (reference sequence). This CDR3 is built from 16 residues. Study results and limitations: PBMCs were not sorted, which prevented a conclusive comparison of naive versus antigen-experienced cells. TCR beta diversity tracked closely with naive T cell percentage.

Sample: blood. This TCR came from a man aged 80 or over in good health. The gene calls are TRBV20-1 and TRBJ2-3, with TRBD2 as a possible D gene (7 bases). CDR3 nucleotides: TGCAGTGCTAGAGTACGCCCGGGGGGACACACAGATACGCAGTATTTT. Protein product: CSARVRPGGHTDTQYF.